This T cell receptor (beta chain) was sequenced for a study of blood T cells in healthy people across ages. Study conclusions and caveats: Because donor CMV status was unknown, expanded clonotype changes were possibly confounded. A roughly linear fall in TCR beta diversity per million T cells was seen with increasing age. Diversity was higher, and naive CD4+ cells more numerous, in long-lived donors than in aged donors.

As to this clonotype: Its antigen is unidentified.

From germline, CDR1 is MDHEN and CDR2 SYDVKM. The CDR3 is 15 residues long. Trimming pared 4 bases from V and 2 bases from J, leaving 15 bases between. Together with a sample-barcoded 5' primer, a J-beta primer mix was included in a second PCR lasting about 6 to 11 cycles. MiXCR, run by TCRdb on the 5' RACE reads, gives a single entry per CDR3 protein. The sample contains some 880,000 distinct CDR3 sequences, around 36% of which appear only once. The rearrangement links TRBV28 to TRBJ2-7; a weak D match, TRBD1 (6 bases). Sequenced material: blood. The origin of this receptor is a man younger than 35 in good health. CDR3 sequence reads: CASSSGQLGTYEQYF. CDR3 DNA sequence: TGTGCCAGCAGTTCAGGACAGCTAGGGACCTACGAGCAGTACTTC.